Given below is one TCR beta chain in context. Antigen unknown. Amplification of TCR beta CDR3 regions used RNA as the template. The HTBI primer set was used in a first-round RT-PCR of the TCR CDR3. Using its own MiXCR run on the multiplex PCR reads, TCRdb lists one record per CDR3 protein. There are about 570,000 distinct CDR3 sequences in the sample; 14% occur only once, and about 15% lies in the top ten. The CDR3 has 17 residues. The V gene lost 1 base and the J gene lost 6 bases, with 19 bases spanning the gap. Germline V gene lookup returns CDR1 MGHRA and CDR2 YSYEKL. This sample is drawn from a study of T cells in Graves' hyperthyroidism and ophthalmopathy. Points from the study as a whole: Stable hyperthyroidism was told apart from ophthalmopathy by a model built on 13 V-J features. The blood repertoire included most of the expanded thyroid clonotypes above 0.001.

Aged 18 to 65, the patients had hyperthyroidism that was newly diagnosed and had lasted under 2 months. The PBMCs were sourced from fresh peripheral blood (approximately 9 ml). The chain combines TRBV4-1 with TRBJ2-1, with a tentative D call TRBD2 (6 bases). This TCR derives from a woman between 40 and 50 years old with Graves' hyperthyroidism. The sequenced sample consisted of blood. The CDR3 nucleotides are TGCGCCAGCAGCCAAGGGCCAGCCCGGGAGAGGAGCAATGAGCAGTTCTTC. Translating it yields CASSQGPARERSNEQFF.